This TCR beta chain comes out of a study of OX40 agonist ivuxolimab in advanced cancers. The length of the CDR3 is 15 residues. Germline V CDR1 and CDR2: MRHNA, SNTAGT. The ends were cut back, 5 bases at V and 3 bases at J, with 14 bases in the middle. The protocol was immunoSEQ multiplex PCR, while the TCRdb copy is restricted to in-frame clones and leaves out a portion. The sample lists around 93,000 clones, just under 90% occurring once. The clonotype originates from an adult with an advanced solid tumor such as melanoma, head and neck, liver or kidney cancer. The sample consisted of CD4+ or CD8+ T cells sorted from blood, taken in a trial of the OX40 agonist ivuxolimab. The rearrangement joins TRBV6-4 to TRBJ1-5, with D unclear. The CDR3 coding sequence is TGTGCCAGCAGTCCCGGACCTACCTTCAATCAGCCCCAGCATTTT. Its protein is CASSPGPTFNQPQHF.